This TCR beta chain was sequenced for a study of T cell responses to AZD1222 COVID-19 vaccine. The assay was immunoSEQ multiplex PCR, and TCRdb's table has in-frame clones only and misses some. The table records 100,000 to 150,000 clones, about nine tenths of them present only once. CDR1 is MNHNY, CDR2 SVGAGI, per germline (reference sequence). V was clipped by 3 bases and J by 10 bases, with 13 bases between them. This CDR3 comprises 13 residues. J is TRBJ2-1 and V is TRBV6-6; D possibly corresponds to TRBD1 (6 bases). The material sequenced was peripheral blood, taken on day 0 of AZD1222 vaccination. This clonotype originated in an adult in good health. The CDR3 reads CASSYPTGNEQFF. CDR3 DNA: TGTGCCAGCAGTTATCCAACAGGGAACGAGCAGTTCTTC.